This T cell receptor (beta chain) was obtained from a study of identical twins. Overall study findings and caveats: Twins' excess sharing was less marked for out-of-frame beta sequences.

This CDR3 is 16 amino acids long. Trimming took off 4 bases at V and 2 bases at J, with 16 bases between the two ends. Germline V gene data show CDR1 as ENHRY and CDR2 as SYGVKD. Template switching created a universal primer site, and the cDNA included unique molecular identifiers. MiXCR, run by TCRdb on the 5' RACE reads, gives a single entry per CDR3 protein. Here the sample spans a few hundred thousand distinct CDR3 sequences, nearly 15% being singletons. This clonotype has just a few counts. Its antigen is not identified. In addition, the sample was reused for a study of yellow fever vaccine responses in identical twins.

V gene TRBV10-3 combines with J gene TRBJ2-3, with D perhaps matching TRBD1 (7 bases). This TCR came from a woman aged 18 to 35 in good health. Sequenced sample: CD4+ T cells sorted from blood. CDR3 region: CAISGRGQLHTDTQYF. CDR3 coding DNA: TGTGCCATCAGTGGGAGGGGACAGCTCCACACAGATACGCAGTATTTT.